These 14 T cell receptor beta chains were sequenced from one sample in a study of T-cell reconstitution after alpha-beta-depleted transplantation in children. The TCRbeta library was prepared with unique molecular identifiers. A single record per CDR3 protein comes from TCRdb applying MiXCR to the PCR reads. The repertoire holds around 380,000 distinct CDR3 sequences, 11% seen once, with roughly 6% in the top ten. The sample consisted of PBMCs from the stem cell graft donor, taken from the stem cell graft. Receptors originate from a human donor who donated a stem cell graft to a child with acute myeloid leukemia.

This clonotype was observed a few times. The chain couples TRBV11-2 to TRBJ2-3; unclear D gene. Germline V gives CDR1 SGHAT, CDR2 FQNNGV. V dropped 7 bases and J dropped 1 base, with 9 bases sitting between them. The CDR3 covers 13 residues. Here the CDR3 reads CASIISGTDTQYF. The CDR3 DNA is TGTGCCAGCATCATTTCCGGCACAGATACGCAGTATTTT.

The chain recombines TRBV25-1 with TRBJ2-5; possibly TRBD1 for D (6 bases). This CDR3 has 13 residues. Germline CDR1 is MGHDK and CDR2 is SYGVNS. The V gene lost 6 bases and the J gene lost 5 bases, with 13 bases spanning the gap. Here the CDR3 reads CASSPGHPETQYF. CDR3 DNA: TGTGCCAGCAGCCCGGGACACCCGGAGACCCAGTACTTC.

This chain links TRBV6-4 with TRBJ1-1; 10 bases are shared with TRBD1. Germline CDR1 MRHNA, CDR2 SNTAGT. The V and J ends lost 0 bases and 7 bases, in that order; junction bases with no gene match: 5. The CDR3 extends over 15 amino acids. The CDR3 nucleotides read TGTGCCAGCAGTGACTCGGGACAGGGGAAGGATGAAGCTTTCTTT. Translating it yields CASSDSGQGKDEAFF.

In this sample, this clonotype turned up many times. The DNA for the CDR3 is TGTGCCAGCAGTGAATTGGGATCCCTCACAGATACGCAGTATTTT. Protein sequence: CASSELGSLTDTQYF. The chain has TRBV2 and TRBJ2-3; D unclear. Germline CDR1 and CDR2: SNHLY and FYNNEI. The V gene lost 2 bases and the J gene lost 2 bases, with 11 bases spanning the gap. The CDR3 sequence is 15 residues long.

This clonotype occurred a few times. The CDR3 DNA is TGTGCCAGCAGTACCAGCCCCTACAATGAGCAGTTCTTC. This translates into CASSTSPYNEQFF. The chain combines TRBV12-3 or TRBV12-4 with TRBJ2-1; D unclear. V lost 5 bases, J lost 2 bases, and 7 bases lay in between. The CDR3 is 13 amino acids.

Remarks on this clonotype: The junction does not match germline at one end; this may be a read error. This chain connects TRBV29-1 to TRBJ2-6, with D perhaps TRBD1 (5 bases). CDR3 length: 14 amino acids. Germline CDR1 and CDR2: SQVTM and ANQGSEA. The CDR3 loop is CSVSQNSGANGLTF. The CDR3 coding sequence is TGCAGCGTTAGCCAGAACTCTGGGGCCAACGGCCTGACTTTC. Variable domain in full (rest from reference TRBV29-1 and TRBJ2-6): SAVISQKPSRDICQRGTSLTIQCQVDSQVTMMFWYRQQPGQSLTLIATANQGSEATYESGFVIDKFPISRPNLTFSTLTVSNMSPEDSSIYLCSVSQNSGANGLTFGAGSRLTVL.

V usage is TRBV29-1 and J usage is TRBJ2-5, with 12 positions matching TRBD2. V dropped 8 bases and J dropped 2; count of bases not matched to a gene: 3. Germline loops: CDR1 SQVTM, CDR2 ANQGSEA. This CDR3 is built from 13 residues. The CDR3 region has the DNA TGCAGCCCTAGCGGGAGGGGTCAAGAGACCCAGTACTTC. Encoded protein: CSPSGRGQETQYF.

This clonotype has a count of ten or more. V is TRBV5-1 and J is TRBJ1-2, with 7 nucleotides matching TRBD1. CDR3 length: 14 residues. V was pared by 6 bases and J by 4 bases, with 9 bases of the junction left unmatched. In germline, CDR1 is SGHRS, CDR2 YFSETQ. CDR3 region: CASNSGGLSYGYTF. For the CDR3, the DNA is TGCGCCAGCAACTCAGGGGGATTGAGCTATGGCTACACCTTC.

This clonotype was observed a few times. The chain couples TRBV15 to TRBJ2-3; TRBD2 aligns across 7 bases. The CDR3 runs 17 residues. Germline CDR1 LNHNV, CDR2 YYDKDF (reference sequence). J lost 0 bases, V lost 3 bases, and 9 bases had no gene match. The CDR3 protein is CATSSAPLGGSTDTQYF. CDR3 sequence (DNA): TGTGCCACCAGCAGCGCTCCGTTGGGGGGGAGCACAGATACGCAGTATTTT.

This clonotype was seen a handful of times. The chain links TRBV25-1 to TRBJ2-3, with 7 bases fitting TRBD2. Trimming removed 1 base from V and 2 bases from J; junction bases left unmatched: 6. The CDR3 is made up of 16 amino acids. The germline V gene has CDR1 MGHDK and CDR2 SYGVNS. DNA of the CDR3: TGTGCCAGCAGTGAATTTAGGGCGGGAGCCACAGATACGCAGTATTTT. It is translated as CASSEFRAGATDTQYF.

This clonotype showed up just a few times. The genes are TRBV6-5 and TRBJ1-4; a weak D match, TRBD1 (6 bases). The CDR3 consists of 17 residues. Germline V lookup: CDR1 MNHEY, CDR2 SVGAGI. Between the trimmed V and J ends, which lost 0 bases and 7 bases, there was a span of 18 bases. CDR3 sequence reads: CASSYSIRQAGAEKLFF. The DNA for the CDR3 is TGTGCCAGCAGTTACTCGATTCGACAGGCCGGGGCTGAAAAACTGTTTTTT.

This clonotype was recorded a few times. The V call is TRBV20-1, the J call TRBJ2-3, with TRBD2 matching 12 bases. The V and J ends lost 1 base and 4 bases, in that order; junction bases with no gene match: 15. The germline V gene encodes CDR1 DFQATT and CDR2 SNEGSKA (reference sequence). The length of the CDR3 is 19 residues. The CDR3 DNA reads as TGCAGTGCTAGAGCCGGTGGGCTAGCGGGGGGGCGGGGAGCAGATACGCAGTATTTT. Translated, it gives CSARAGGLAGGRGADTQYF.

This chain joins TRBV25-1 and TRBJ1-3; TRBD1 aligns across 7 bases. CDR1 and CDR2 (germline): MGHDK, SYGVNS. With V trimmed by 2 bases and J by 7 bases, 8 bases remained unmatched. The CDR3 has 15 amino acids. The CDR3 region is CASSEPRQGTNTIYF. CDR3 coding DNA: TGTGCCAGCAGTGAACCCCGACAGGGTACGAACACCATATATTTT.

This rearrangement joins TRBV5-1 to TRBJ2-5; D tentatively reads TRBD1 or TRBD2 (7 bases each). Germline V gene data show CDR1 as SGHRS and CDR2 as YFSETQ. The CDR3 runs 15 residues. The ends were cut back, 3 bases at V and 2 bases at J, with 14 bases in the middle. CDR3 loop: CASSYRQGGQETQYF. In DNA, the CDR3 is TGCGCCAGCAGCTACCGACAGGGAGGGCAAGAGACCCAGTACTTC.